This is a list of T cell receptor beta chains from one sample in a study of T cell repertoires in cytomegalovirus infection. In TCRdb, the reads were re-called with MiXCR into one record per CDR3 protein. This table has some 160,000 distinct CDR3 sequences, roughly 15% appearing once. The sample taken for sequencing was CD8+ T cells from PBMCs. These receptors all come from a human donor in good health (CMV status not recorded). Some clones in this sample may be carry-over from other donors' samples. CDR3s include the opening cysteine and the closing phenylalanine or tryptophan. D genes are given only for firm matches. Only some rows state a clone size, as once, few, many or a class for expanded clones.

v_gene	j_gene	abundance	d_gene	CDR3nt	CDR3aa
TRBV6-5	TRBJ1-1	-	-	TGTGCCAGCAGTTACTCTACGGGTACAGCTTTCTTT	CASSYSTGTAFF
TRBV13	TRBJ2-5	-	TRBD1	TGTGCCAGCAGCTCCCGGACAGGCAGGGGGAAAGAGACCCAGTACTTC	CASSSRTGRGKETQYF
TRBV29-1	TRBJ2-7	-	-	TGCAGCGTTCTCGAGCGGAACACCTACGAGCAGTACTTC	CSVLERNTYEQYF
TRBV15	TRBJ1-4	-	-	TGTGCCACCAGCACTAACAGGGCAACTAATGAAAAACTGTTTTTT	CATSTNRATNEKLFF
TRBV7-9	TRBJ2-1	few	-	TGTGCCAGCAGCCCCTCGGGGCTACCCACGGTAGAGCAGTTCTTC	CASSPSGLPTVEQFF
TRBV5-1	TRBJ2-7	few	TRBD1	TGCGCCAGCAGCCCGGGACAGGGCGGCGGCGAGCAGTACTTC	CASSPGQGGGEQYF
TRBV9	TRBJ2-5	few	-	TGTGCCAGCAGCGACGGGCCTCCCAGGACAGAGACCCAGTACTTC	CASSDGPPRTETQYF
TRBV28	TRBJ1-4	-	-	TGTGCCAGCGGGCCTCTAGAGGTCCTATATGAAAAACTGTTTTTT	CASGPLEVLYEKLFF
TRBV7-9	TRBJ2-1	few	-	TGTGCCAGCAGCGAATATGATGAGCAGTTCTTC	CASSEYDEQFF
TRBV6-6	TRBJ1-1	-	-	TGTGCCAGCAGTGGCCCGGCAGGGAACACTGAAGCTTTCTTT	CASSGPAGNTEAFF
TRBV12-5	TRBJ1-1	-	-	TGTGCTAGTGGTTTGCTAAGGACGGGGGAGCTAATGAACACTGAAGCTTTCTTT	CASGLLRTGELMNTEAFF
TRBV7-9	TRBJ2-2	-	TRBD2	TGTGCCAGCAGCCCCCTAGCGGGGGGCCACACCGGGGAGCTGTTTTTT	CASSPLAGGHTGELFF
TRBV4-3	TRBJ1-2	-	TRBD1	TGCGCCAGCAGCGGGAACAGGGGAAACTATGGCTACACCTTC	CASSGNRGNYGYTF
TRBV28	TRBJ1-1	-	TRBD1	TGTGCCAGCAGTTTATTTGGACAGGGGGCGGACACTGAAGCTTTCTTT	CASSLFGQGADTEAFF
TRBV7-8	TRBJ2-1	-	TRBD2	TGTGCCAGCAGCATAGGGACTAGCGGGAGGATATGGGAGCAGTTCTTC	CASSIGTSGRIWEQFF
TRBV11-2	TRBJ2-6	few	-	TGTGCCAGCAGCCAAATTGTACTGACTTTC	CASSQIVLTF
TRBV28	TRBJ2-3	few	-	TGTGCCAGCAGCCTGACGTCCCCAGATACGCAGTATTTT	CASSLTSPDTQYF
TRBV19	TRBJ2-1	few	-	TGTGCCAGTAGTATCTGGACAGACAATGAGCAGTTCTTC	CASSIWTDNEQFF
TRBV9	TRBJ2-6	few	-	TGTGCCAGCAGCGTAGCTGAGGGGGGCCCCGACTCTGGGGCCAACGTCCTGACTTTC	CASSVAEGGPDSGANVLTF
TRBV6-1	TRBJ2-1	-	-	TGTGCCAGCAGTGAAGTAGACAGTTTCTCCTACAATGAGCTGTTCTTC	CASSEVDSFSYNELFF
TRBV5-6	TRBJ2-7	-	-	TGTGCCAGCAGCTTAGGGCTCCCCCTGAAGAGCTCCTACGAGCAGTACTTC	CASSLGLPLKSSYEQYF
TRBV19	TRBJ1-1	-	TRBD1	TGTGCCACCTCGGGACAGCTGAACACTGAAGCTTTCTTT	CATSGQLNTEAFF
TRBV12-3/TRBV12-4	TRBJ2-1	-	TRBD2	TGTGCCAGCAGTCCCTCGGGACTAGCGGGTTTTGAGCAGTTCTTC	CASSPSGLAGFEQFF
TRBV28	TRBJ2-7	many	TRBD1	TGTGCCAGCAGTCCATCAGGGGGCGCGGGTACCCTTCTTTACGAGCAGTACTTC	CASSPSGGAGTLLYEQYF
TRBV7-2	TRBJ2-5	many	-	TGTGCCAGCAGCTTTGTGGGGGATGACCAGTACTTC	CASSFVGDDQYF
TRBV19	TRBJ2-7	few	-	TGTGCCAGTAGTCGAACCGGGTTGGCGACCTACGAGCAGTACTTC	CASSRTGLATYEQYF
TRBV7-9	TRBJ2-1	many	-	TGTGCCAGCAGCTTAGGGGACCCGGGGTGGAATGAGCAGTTCTTC	CASSLGDPGWNEQFF
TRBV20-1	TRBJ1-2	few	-	TGCAGTGTTATAACGACAGGCGCCTATGGCTACACCTTC	CSVITTGAYGYTF
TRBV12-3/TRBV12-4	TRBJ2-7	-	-	TGTGCCAGCAGCCCAGACGGTTTCTACGAGCAGTACTTC	CASSPDGFYEQYF
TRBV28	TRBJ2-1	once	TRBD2	TGTGCCAGCAGTTCCGCACTAGCGGGGAGCTCCTACAATGAGCAGTTCTTC	CASSSALAGSSYNEQFF
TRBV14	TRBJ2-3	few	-	TGTGCCAGCAGCCAACTTGGGAGAGCAGATACGCAGTATTTT	CASSQLGRADTQYF
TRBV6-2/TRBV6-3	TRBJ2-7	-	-	TGTGCCAGCGCCAGCTACGAGCAGTACTTC	CASASYEQYF
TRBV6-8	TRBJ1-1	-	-	TGTGCCAGCGTTTCCGGGACGATGAACACTGAAGCTTTCTTT	CASVSGTMNTEAFF
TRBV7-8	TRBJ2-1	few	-	TGTGCCAGCAGCTTATATTTAGTCGATTTCTCCTACAATGAGCAGTTCTTC	CASSLYLVDFSYNEQFF
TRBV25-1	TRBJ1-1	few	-	TGTGCCAGCAGTGATGGGGGGGCAGAAGCTTTCTTT	CASSDGGAEAFF
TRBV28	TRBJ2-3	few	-	TGTGCCAGCAGGTACCATGCGACTCGAGATACGCAGTATTTT	CASRYHATRDTQYF
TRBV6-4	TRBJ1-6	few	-	TGTGCCAGCAGTGCCTCCGACAGCTATAATTCACCCCTCCACTTT	CASSASDSYNSPLHF
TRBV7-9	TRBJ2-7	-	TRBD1	TGTGCCAGCAGGGAGTGGGACAGGGAAACCTACGAGCAGTACTTC	CASREWDRETYEQYF
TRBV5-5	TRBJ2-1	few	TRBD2	TGTGCCAGCAGCTTGGACCTACGGCTAGCGGGATACAATGAGCAGTTCTTC	CASSLDLRLAGYNEQFF
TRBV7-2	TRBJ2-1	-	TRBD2	TGTGCCAGCAGCTACGGGAGACTAGCGGGCTCCGGTCATAGTGAGCAGTTCTTC	CASSYGRLAGSGHSEQFF
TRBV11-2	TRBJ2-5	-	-	TGTGCCAGCAGCTTATGGGACCCGAGCGGAGGGGAGACCCAGTACTTC	CASSLWDPSGGETQYF
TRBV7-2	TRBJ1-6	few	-	TGTGCCAGCAGCTTAGGGTCCTCTACAGGCGCACTTAAGAGGGGTTCACCCCTCCACTTT	CASSLGSSTGALKRGSPLHF
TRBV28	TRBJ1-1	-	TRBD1	TGTGCCAGCAGTACCCGATTGGTGTACCGGGACAGGGAAACTGAAGCTTTCTTT	CASSTRLVYRDRETEAFF
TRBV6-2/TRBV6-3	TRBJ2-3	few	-	TGTGCCAGCAGGGGTTTTGATACGCAGTATTTT	CASRGFDTQYF
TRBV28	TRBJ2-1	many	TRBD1	TGTGCCAGCACCTCGGGACAGGGTAGGGTCGATGAGCAGTTCTTC	CASTSGQGRVDEQFF
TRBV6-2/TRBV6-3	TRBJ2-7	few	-	TGTGCCAGCAGTTGGTGGGGGAGCTCCTACGAGCAGTACTTC	CASSWWGSSYEQYF
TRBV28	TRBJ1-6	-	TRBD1	TGTGCCAGCAGTTTCCGACAGGGAAGTAATTCACCCCTCCACTTT	CASSFRQGSNSPLHF
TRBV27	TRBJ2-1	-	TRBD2	TGTGCCAGCAGTTTCCCGGGGGGGCTGAATGAGCAGTTCTTC	CASSFPGGLNEQFF
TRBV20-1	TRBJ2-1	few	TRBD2	TGCAGTGCTAGGCCTTCTAGCGGGAGGGGAGGTGAGCAGTTCTTC	CSARPSSGRGGEQFF
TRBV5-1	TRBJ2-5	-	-	TGCGCCAGCAGCTTGAACCCGGGAGAGACCCAGTACTTC	CASSLNPGETQYF
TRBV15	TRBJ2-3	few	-	TGTGCCACCAGCAGCCGAAGGAGCACAGATACGCAGTATTTT	CATSSRRSTDTQYF
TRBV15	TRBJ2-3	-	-	TGTGCCACCAGCCGGGCAGGGCAAGATACGCAGTATTTT	CATSRAGQDTQYF
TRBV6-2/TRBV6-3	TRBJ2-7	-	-	TGTGCCAGCAGTTGGAGCGCCGAGCAGTACTTC	CASSWSAEQYF
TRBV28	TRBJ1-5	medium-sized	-	TGTGCCACCCAGTTTCGGGGCAATCAGCCCCAGCATTTT	CATQFRGNQPQHF
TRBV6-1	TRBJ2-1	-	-	TGTGCCAGCAGTGAAGTTAGCGGTTATAGCTCCTACAATGAGCAGTTCTTC	CASSEVSGYSSYNEQFF
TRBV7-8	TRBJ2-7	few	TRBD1	TGTGCCAGCAGCGTGGGGACAGGGGGTTTCTACGAGCAGTACTTC	CASSVGTGGFYEQYF
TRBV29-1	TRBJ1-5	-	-	TGCAGCACCAGGGGTCCTAGCAATCAGCCCCAGCATTTT	CSTRGPSNQPQHF